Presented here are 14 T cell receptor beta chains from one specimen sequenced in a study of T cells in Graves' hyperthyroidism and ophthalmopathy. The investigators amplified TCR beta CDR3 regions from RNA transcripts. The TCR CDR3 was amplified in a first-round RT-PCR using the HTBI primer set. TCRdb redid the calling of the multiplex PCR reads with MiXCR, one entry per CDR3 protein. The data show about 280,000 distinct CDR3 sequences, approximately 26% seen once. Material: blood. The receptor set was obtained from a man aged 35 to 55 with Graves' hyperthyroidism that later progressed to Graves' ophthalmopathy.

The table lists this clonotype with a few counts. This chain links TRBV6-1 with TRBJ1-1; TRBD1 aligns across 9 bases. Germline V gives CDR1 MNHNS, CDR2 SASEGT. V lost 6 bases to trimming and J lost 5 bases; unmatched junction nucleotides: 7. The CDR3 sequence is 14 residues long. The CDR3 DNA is TGTGCCAGCAGCCCTATGACAGGGGGTACTGAAGCTTTCTTT. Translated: CASSPMTGGTEAFF.

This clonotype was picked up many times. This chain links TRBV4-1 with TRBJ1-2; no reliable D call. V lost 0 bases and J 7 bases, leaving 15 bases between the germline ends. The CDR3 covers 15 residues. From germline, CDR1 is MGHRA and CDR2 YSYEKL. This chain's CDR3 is CASSQDSLREGGYTF. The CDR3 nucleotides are TGCGCCAGCAGCCAAGATAGTTTAAGGGAGGGTGGCTACACCTTC.

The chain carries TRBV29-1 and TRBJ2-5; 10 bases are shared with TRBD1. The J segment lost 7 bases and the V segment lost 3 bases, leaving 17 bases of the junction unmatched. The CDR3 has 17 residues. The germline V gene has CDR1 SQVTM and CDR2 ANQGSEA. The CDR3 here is CSVDGASGTGVVATQYF. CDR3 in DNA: TGCAGCGTTGACGGGGCCTCCGGGACAGGGGTTGTAGCGACCCAGTACTTC.

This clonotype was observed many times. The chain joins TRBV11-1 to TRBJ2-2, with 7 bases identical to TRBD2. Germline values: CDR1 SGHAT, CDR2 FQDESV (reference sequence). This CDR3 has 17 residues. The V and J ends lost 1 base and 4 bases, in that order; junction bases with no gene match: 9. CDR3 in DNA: TGTGCCAGCAGCTTAGTGGGAACGGGAGGCTTCACCGGGGAGCTGTTTTTT. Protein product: CASSLVGTGGFTGELFF.

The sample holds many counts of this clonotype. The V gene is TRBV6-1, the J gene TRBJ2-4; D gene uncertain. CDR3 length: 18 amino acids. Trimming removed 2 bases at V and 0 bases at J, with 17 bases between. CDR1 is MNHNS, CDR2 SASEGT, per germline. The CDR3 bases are TGTGCCAGCAGTGAAAAGTTTGCACAGCTACTAGCCAAAAACATTCAGTACTTC. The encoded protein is CASSEKFAQLLAKNIQYF.

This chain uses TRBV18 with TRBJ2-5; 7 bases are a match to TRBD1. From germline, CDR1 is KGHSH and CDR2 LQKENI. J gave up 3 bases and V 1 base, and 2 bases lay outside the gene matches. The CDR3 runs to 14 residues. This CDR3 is CASSPQGAEETQYF. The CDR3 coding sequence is TGTGCCAGCTCACCACAGGGGGCCGAAGAGACCCAGTACTTC. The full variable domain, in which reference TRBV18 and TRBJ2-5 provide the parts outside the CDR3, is NAGVMQNPRHLVRRRGQEARLRCSPMKGHSHVYWYRQLPEEGLKFMVYLQKENIIDESGMPKERFSAEFPKEGPSILRIQQVVRGDSAAYFCASSPQGAEETQYFGPGTRLLVL.

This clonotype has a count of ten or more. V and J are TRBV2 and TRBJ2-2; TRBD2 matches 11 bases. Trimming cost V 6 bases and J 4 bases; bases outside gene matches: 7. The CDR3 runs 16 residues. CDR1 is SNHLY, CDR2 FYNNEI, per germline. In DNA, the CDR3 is TGTGCCAGCAGCCGACGGACTAGCGGGCCCACCGGGGAGCTGTTTTTT. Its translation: CASSRRTSGPTGELFF.

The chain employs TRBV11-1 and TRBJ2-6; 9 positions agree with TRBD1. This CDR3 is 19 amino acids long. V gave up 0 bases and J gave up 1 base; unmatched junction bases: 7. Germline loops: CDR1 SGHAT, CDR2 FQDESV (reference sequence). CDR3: CASSLARDRVPSGANVLTF. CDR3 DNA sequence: TGTGCCAGCAGCTTAGCCCGGGACAGGGTACCATCTGGGGCCAACGTCCTGACTTTC.

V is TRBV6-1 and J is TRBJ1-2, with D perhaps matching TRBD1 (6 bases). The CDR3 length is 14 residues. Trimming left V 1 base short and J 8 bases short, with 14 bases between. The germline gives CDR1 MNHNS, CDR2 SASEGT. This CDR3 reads CASSEGRPGEGYTF. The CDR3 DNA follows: TGTGCCAGCAGTGAAGGAAGGCCAGGGGAAGGCTACACCTTC.

In nucleotides, the CDR3 is TGTGCCAGCAGCTACCGGGACAGGGGGCTCGAGACCCAGTACTTC. Amino acid sequence: CASSYRDRGLETQYF. The rearrangement uses TRBV11-1 and TRBJ2-5; 12 bases agree with TRBD1. The germline V gene has CDR1 SGHAT and CDR2 FQDESV (reference sequence). This CDR3 is 15 amino acids long. Trimming at V came to 4 bases and at J to 5 bases, leaving 5 bases not matched to a gene.

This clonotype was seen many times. For the CDR3, the DNA is TGTGCCAGCAGCTTACGGACGACGGCGATAAAAGAGACCCAGTACTTC. Its translation: CASSLRTTAIKETQYF. This sequence joins TRBV11-2 and TRBJ2-5; D remains ambiguous. The CDR3 covers 16 residues. V shed 2 bases and J shed 3 bases, with 16 bases lying between them. CDR1 and CDR2 (germline): SGHAT, FQNNGV. Looking up the rest from reference TRBV11-2 and TRBJ2-5 gives the full variable domain: EAGVAQSPRYKIIEKRQSVAFWCNPISGHATLYWYQQILGQGPKLLIQFQNNGVVDDSQLPKDRFSAERLKGVDSTLKIQPAKLEDSAVYLCASSLRTTAIKETQYFGPGTRLLVL.

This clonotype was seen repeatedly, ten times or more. The CDR3 loop reads CASSAGGQGVHGYTF. CDR3 bases: TGTGCCAGCAGCGCAGGAGGACAGGGGGTCCATGGCTACACCTTC. This chain links TRBV7-9 with TRBJ1-2; 10 positions agree with TRBD1. V trimming: 5 bases; J trimming: 6 bases; junction bases outside the gene matches: 9. The CDR3 has 15 residues. Germline V gene lookup returns CDR1 SEHNR and CDR2 FQNEAQ (reference sequence).

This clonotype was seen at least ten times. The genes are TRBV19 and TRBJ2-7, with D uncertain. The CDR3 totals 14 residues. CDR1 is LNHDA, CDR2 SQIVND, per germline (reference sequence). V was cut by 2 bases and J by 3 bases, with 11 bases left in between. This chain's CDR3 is CASSINGDHYEQYF. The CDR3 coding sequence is TGTGCCAGTAGTATAAACGGCGACCACTACGAGCAGTACTTC.

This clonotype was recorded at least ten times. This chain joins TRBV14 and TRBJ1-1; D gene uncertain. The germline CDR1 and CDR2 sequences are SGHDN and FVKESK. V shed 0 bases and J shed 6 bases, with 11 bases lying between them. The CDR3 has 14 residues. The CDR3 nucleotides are TGTGCCAGCAGCCAAGACCTAACATCCCCTGAAGCTTTCTTT. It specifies CASSQDLTSPEAFF.